This TCR beta chain came from a study of cytomegalovirus exposure and HLA in healthy donors (dated by TCRdb to between 2016 and 2019). About the study as a whole: The 650 to 750 repertoires of the first cohort and the 120 validation repertoires were produced on the same platform, according to a later analysis. High-throughput TCR immunosequencing, statistical association of individual TCRs with disease status, and machine learning were combined to predict cytomegalovirus infection status. Besides the first cohort of around 670 subjects, a separate validation cohort made up of 120 different subjects was used. The study aimed to test whether signatures of past pathogen exposure could be identified by cataloging public T cell receptors.

The library was prepared using the immunoSEQ multiplex PCR assay. The original methods were these. A statistical classification framework was built for diagnosing cytomegalovirus status from the catalog of TCR beta chain sequences. The table was pulled from immuneACCESS by TCRdb, which kept in-frame rearrangements only. Such tables lose some clones; where checked, under half of the loss comes from unresolved V genes, and the rest has no known cause. From that table come the V and J calls and clone size; the DNA was used to work out D and trimming. The sample has 180,000 or so clones on record, about 89% of them singletons. Of the sample, roughly 2.6% falls within the top ten clones. The donors were included in the validation cohort of roughly 120 subjects, a group kept apart from the roughly 670-subject first cohort. Via the germline V gene, CDR1 is ENHRY and CDR2 SYGVKD. Taken from cysteine to phenylalanine, the CDR3 has 12 residues. Just CDR3 DNA is preserved here, 36 bases in frame from base 1. Deletion took 8 bases off V and 0 bases off J, with a span of 5 bases between the germline ends.

As concerns this clone: Its antigen is still unknown. It has no much larger one-base neighbor in the sample; base qualities were not kept.

Points the paper makes about the study in general: The validation cohort had no HLA typing available for a later analysis, so co-occurrence within that cohort was assessed over all 120 or so repertoires. In vitro tests confirmed that a few of the cytomegalovirus-associated TCR beta chains recognize cytomegalovirus antigens. Most TCR sequences were seen in very few donors, while some public TCRs were found in many individuals. In the study, 150 to 200 TCR beta chains were listed as associated with cytomegalovirus. The authors suggested that the approach could potentially be generalized to other disease states and immunological phenotypes. The classifier was reported to diagnose cytomegalovirus status with high specificity and sensitivity in both the original and validation cohorts. Subsequent analysis determined that TCRs grouped into clusters in the first cohort also showed a tendency toward co-occurrence across the approximately 120 validation repertoires, and 85% to 95% of cluster scores exceeded 0.

The receptor's source is a man aged 18 to 35 in good health and CMV-seropositive. Sample: PBMCs. The rearrangement combines TRBV10-3 with TRBJ1-3; the D gene identity is not certain. The CDR3 amino acid sequence is: CAIRDSGNTIYF. Here is the DNA: TGTGCCATCCGGGACTCTGGAAACACCATATATTTT.